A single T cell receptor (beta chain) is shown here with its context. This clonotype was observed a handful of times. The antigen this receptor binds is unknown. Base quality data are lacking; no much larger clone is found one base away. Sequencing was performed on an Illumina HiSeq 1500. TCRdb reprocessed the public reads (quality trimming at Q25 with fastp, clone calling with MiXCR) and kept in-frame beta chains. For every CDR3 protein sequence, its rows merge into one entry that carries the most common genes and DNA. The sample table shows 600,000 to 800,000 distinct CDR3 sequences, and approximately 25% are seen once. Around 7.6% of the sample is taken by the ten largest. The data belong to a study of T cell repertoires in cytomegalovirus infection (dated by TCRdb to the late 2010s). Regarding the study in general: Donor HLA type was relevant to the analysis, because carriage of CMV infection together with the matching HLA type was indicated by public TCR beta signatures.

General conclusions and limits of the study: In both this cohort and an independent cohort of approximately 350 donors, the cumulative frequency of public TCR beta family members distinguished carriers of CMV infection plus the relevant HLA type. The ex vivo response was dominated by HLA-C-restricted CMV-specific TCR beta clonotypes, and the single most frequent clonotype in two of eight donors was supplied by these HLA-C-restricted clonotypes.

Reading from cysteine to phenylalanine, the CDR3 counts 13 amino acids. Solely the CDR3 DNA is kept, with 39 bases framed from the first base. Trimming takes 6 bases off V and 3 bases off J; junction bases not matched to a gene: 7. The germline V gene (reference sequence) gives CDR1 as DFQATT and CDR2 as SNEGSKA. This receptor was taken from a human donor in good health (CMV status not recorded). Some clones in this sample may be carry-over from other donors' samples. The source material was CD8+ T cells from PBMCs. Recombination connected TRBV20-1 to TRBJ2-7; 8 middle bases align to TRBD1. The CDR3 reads CSARGQGFYEQYF. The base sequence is TGCAGTGCCCGAGGACAGGGTTTCTACGAGCAGTACTTC.